This T cell receptor beta chain is from a study of T cells in Graves' hyperthyroidism and ophthalmopathy. This clonotype was found a few times. The CDR3 regions of TCR beta were amplified from RNA transcripts. HTBI primers were the set used in a first-round RT-PCR of the TCR CDR3. In TCRdb, the multiplex PCR reads were re-called with MiXCR into one record per CDR3 protein. Of some 690,000 distinct CDR3 sequences in the sample, 15% to 20% were seen once. Exclusions: uncontrolled infection, other autoimmune disease, pregnancy, lactation. The source material was blood. This sequence originates from a man over 45 with Graves' hyperthyroidism.

The CDR3 DNA is TGTGCCAGTACCAGGGCAACGGATCCCTACAATGAGCAGTTCTTC. As protein: CASTRATDPYNEQFF. The chain joins TRBV19 to TRBJ2-1; tentatively, D is TRBD1 (5 bases). The CDR3 totals 15 residues. Trimming left V 7 bases short and J 2 bases short, with 15 bases between. Looked up from germline, CDR1 is LNHDA and CDR2 is SQIVND (reference sequence).